The sequence of this TCR beta chain was determined in a study of blood T cells in healthy people across ages. This clonotype was seen a few times. The second PCR ran about 6 to 12 cycles with a sample-barcoded 5' primer and J-beta primers. Using its own MiXCR run on the 5' RACE reads, TCRdb lists one record per CDR3 protein. The sample lists roughly 500,000 distinct CDR3 sequences, around 24% occurring once. The germline V gene encodes CDR1 SGHDT and CDR2 YYEEEE. This CDR3 contains 14 residues. V was clipped by 2 bases and J by 3 bases, with 8 bases between them. At least 6.5 million PBMCs were isolated per sample. These data were also reused for a study on T cells of mothers and their children. This second report adds: Three healthy Caucasian mothers, along with their six children, were the donors.

The sample taken for sequencing was blood. This TCR came from a boy younger than 18 in good health. The J gene is TRBJ1-4, the V gene TRBV5-6; possibly TRBD1 for D (5 bases). The CDR3, as DNA: TGTGCCAGCAGCTTTGGGGCCCCTAATGAAAAACTGTTTTTT. It translates to CASSFGAPNEKLFF.